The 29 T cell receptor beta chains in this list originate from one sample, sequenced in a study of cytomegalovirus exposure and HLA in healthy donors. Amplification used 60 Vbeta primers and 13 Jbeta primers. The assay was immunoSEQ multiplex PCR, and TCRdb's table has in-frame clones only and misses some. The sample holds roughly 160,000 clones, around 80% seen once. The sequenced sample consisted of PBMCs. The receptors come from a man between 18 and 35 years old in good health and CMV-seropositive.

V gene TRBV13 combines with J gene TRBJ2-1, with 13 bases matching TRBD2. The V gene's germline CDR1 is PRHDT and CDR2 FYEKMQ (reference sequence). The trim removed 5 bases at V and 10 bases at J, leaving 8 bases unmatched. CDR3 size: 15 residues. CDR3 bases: TGTGCCAGCAGCCGATTCGGACTAGCGGGGGTCGAGCAGTTCTTC. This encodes CASSRFGLAGVEQFF.

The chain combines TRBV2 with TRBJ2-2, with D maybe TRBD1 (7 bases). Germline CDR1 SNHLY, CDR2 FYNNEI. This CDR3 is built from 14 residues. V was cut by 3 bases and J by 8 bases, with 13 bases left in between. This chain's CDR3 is CASSEEGAGGELFF. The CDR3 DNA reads TGTGCCAGCAGTGAGGAGGGGGCGGGAGGGGAGCTGTTTTTT.

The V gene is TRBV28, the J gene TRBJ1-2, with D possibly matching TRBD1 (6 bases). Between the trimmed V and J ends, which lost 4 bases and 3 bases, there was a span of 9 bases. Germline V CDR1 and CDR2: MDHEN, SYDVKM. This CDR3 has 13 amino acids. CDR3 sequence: CASSSRTDYGYTF. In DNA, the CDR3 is TGTGCCAGCAGTTCCAGGACAGACTATGGCTACACCTTC.

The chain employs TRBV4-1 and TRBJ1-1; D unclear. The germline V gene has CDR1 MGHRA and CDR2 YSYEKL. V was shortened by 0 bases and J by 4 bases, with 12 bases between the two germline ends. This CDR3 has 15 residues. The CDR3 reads CASSQEPPPGTEAFF. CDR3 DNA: TGCGCCAGCAGCCAAGAGCCACCTCCGGGCACTGAAGCTTTCTTT.

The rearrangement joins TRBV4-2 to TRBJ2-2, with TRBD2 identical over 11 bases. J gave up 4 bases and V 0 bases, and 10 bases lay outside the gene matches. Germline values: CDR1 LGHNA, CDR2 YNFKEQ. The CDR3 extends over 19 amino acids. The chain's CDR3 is CASSQDTSGGVVFTGELFF. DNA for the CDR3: TGTGCCAGCAGCCAAGATACTAGCGGGGGAGTCGTATTCACCGGGGAGCTGTTTTTT.

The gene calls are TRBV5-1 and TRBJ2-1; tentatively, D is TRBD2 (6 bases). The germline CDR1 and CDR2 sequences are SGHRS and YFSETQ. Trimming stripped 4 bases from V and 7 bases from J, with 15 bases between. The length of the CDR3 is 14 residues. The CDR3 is CASSPREGRNEQFF. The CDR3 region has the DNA TGCGCCAGCAGCCCACGGGAAGGGAGGAATGAGCAGTTCTTC. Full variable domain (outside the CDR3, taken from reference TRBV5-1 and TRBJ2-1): KAGVTQTPRYLIKTRGQQVTLSCSPISGHRSVSWYQQTPGQGLQFLFEYFSETQRNKGNFPGRFSGRQFSNSRSEMNVSTLELGDSALYLCASSPREGRNEQFFGPGTRLTVL.

This chain's CDR3 is CASSQTQYSNQPQHF. The DNA of the CDR3 is TGCGCCAGCAGCCAGACACAGTATAGCAATCAGCCCCAGCATTTT. This rearrangement joins TRBV4-1 to TRBJ1-5, with D unresolved. Trimming left V 3 bases short and J 0 bases short, with 9 bases between. Per the germline V gene, CDR1 is MGHRA and CDR2 is YSYEKL. The CDR3 sequence is 15 residues long.

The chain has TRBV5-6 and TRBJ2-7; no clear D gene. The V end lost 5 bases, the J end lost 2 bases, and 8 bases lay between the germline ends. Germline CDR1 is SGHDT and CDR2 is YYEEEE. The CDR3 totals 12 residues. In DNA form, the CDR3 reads TGTGCCAGCAGTCTTGGAGCCTACGAGCAGTACTTC. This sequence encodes CASSLGAYEQYF.

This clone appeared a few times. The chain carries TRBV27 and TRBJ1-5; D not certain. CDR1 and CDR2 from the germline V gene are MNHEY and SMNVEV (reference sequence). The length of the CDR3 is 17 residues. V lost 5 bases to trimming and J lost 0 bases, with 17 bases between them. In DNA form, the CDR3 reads TGTGCCAGCAGTGAGATTAATATGCGAGATAGCAATCAGCCCCAGCATTTT. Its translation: CASSEINMRDSNQPQHF.

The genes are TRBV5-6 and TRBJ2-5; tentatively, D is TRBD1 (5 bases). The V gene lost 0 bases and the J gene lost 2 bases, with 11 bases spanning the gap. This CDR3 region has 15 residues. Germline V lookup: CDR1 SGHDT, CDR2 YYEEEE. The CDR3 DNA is TGTGCCAGCAGCTTGGGGCTCGACAGTCAAGAGACCCAGTACTTC. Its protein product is CASSLGLDSQETQYF.

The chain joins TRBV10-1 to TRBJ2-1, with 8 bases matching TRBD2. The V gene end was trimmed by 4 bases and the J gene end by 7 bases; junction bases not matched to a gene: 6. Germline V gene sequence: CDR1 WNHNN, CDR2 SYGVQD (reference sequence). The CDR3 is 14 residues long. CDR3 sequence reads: CASSASGSGNEQFF. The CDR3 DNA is TGCGCCAGCAGTGCAAGCGGGAGTGGGAATGAGCAGTTCTTC.

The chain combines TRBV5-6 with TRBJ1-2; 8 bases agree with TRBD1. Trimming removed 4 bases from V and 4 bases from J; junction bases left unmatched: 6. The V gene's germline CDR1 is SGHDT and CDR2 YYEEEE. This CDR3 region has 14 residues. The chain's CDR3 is CASSRAGGGYGYTF. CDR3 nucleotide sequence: TGTGCCAGCAGCCGGGCAGGGGGCGGCTATGGCTACACCTTC.

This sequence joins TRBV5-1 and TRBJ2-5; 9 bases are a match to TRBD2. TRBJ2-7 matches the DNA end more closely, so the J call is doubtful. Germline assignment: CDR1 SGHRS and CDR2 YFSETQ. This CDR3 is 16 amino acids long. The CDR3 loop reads CASSLGRREGRYEQYF. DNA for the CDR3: TGCGCCAGCAGCCTGGGAAGGCGGGAGGGCCGTTACGAGCAGTACTTC.

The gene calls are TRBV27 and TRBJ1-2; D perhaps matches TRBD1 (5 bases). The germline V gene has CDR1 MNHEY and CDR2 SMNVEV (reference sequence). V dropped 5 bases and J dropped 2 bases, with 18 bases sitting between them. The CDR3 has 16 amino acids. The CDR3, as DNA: TGTGCCAGCAGTACATTCAAAGGGACTGGGAACTATGGCTACACCTTC. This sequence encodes CASSTFKGTGNYGYTF.

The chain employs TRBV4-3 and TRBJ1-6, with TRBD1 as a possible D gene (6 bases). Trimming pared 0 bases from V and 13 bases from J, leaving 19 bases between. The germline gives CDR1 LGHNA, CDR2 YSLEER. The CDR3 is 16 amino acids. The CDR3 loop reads CASSQDLTGTLKPLHF. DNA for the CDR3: TGCGCCAGCAGCCAAGATCTCACAGGGACCCTTAAGCCCCTCCACTTT.

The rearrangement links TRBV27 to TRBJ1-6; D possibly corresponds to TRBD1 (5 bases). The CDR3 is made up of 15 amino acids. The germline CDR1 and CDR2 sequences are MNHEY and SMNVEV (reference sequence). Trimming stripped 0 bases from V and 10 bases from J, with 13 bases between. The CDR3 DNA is TGTGCCAGCAGTTTATCATACAGGCTAGGGTCACCCCTCCACTTT. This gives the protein CASSLSYRLGSPLHF.

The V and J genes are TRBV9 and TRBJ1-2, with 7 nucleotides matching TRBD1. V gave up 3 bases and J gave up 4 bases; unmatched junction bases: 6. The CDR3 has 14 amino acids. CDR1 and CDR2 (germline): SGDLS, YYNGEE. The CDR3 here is CASSAGQFPYGYTF. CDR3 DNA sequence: TGTGCCAGCAGCGCGGGACAGTTCCCCTATGGCTACACCTTC. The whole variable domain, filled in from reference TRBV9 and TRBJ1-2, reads DSGVTQTPKHLITATGQRVTLRCSPRSGDLSVYWYQQSLDQGLQFLIQYYNGEERAKGNILERFSAQQFPDLHSELNLSSLELGDSALYFCASSAGQFPYGYTFGSGTRLTVV.

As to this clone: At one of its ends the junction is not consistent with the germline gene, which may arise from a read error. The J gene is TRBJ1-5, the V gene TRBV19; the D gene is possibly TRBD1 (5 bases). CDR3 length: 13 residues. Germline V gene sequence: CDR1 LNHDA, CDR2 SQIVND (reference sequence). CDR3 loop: CASSSQGGQSQHF. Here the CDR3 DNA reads TGTGCCAGTAGCTCCCAGGGAGGTCAGTCCCAGCATTTT.

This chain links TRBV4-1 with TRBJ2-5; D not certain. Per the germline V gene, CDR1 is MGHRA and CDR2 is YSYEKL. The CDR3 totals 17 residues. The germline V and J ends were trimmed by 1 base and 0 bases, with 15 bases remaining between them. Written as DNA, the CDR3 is TGCGCCAGCAGCCAAGTGGATCTAGGCCTGTACCAAGAGACCCAGTACTTC. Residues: CASSQVDLGLYQETQYF.

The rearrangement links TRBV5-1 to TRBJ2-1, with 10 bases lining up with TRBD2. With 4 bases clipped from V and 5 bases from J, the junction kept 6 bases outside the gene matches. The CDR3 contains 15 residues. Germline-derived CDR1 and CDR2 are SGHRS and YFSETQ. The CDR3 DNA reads TGCGCCAGCAGCGCAACTAGCGGGGTAAACAATGAGCAGTTCTTC. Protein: CASSATSGVNNEQFF.

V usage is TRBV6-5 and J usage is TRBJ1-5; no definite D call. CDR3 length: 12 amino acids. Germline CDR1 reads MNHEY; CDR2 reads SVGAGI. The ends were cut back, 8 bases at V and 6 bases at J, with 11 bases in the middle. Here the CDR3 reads CASGHFLQPQHF. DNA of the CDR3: TGTGCCAGCGGGCACTTTCTTCAGCCCCAGCATTTT.

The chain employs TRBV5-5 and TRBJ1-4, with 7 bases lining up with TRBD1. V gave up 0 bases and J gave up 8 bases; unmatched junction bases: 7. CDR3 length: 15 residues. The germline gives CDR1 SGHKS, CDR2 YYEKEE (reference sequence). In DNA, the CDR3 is TGTGCCAGCAGCTTGGTTGGGACAGTGGAGGAAAAACTGTTTTTT. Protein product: CASSLVGTVEEKLFF.

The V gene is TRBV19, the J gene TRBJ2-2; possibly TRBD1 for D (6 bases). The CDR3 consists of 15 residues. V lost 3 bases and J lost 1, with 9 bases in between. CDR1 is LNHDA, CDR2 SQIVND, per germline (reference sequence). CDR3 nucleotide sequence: TGTGCCAGTAGTATGCCCAGGGGGAACACCGGGGAGCTGTTTTTT. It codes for CASSMPRGNTGELFF.

Written as DNA, the CDR3 is TGTGCCAGCAGCCAGACTAGCGGGACTTCCTACAATGAGCAGTTCTTC. Amino acid sequence: CASSQTSGTSYNEQFF. The chain is built from TRBV7-2 and TRBJ2-1; TRBD2 agrees at 11 bases. Per germline, CDR1 SGHTA and CDR2 FQGNSA. V shed 5 bases and J 1 base; nucleotides not matched to a gene: 4. The CDR3 contains 16 residues.

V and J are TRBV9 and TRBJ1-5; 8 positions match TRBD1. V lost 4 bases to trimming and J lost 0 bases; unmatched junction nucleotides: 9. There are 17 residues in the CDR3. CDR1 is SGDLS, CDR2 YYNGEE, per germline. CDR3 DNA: TGTGCCAGCAGCCCTGGGCAGGGGGCTTATAGCAATCAGCCCCAGCATTTT. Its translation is CASSPGQGAYSNQPQHF.

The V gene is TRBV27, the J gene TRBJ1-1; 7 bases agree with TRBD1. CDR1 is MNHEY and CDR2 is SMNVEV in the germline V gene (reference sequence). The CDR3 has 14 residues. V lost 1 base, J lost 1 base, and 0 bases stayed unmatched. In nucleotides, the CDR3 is TGTGCCAGCAGTTTATACAGGGGGAACACTGAAGCTTTCTTT. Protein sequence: CASSLYRGNTEAFF.

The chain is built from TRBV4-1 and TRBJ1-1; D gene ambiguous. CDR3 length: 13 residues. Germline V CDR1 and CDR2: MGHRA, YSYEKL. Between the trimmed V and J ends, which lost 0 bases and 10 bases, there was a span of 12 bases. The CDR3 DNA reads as TGCGCCAGCAGCCAAGATGGGTTCGGGGTAGCTTTCTTT. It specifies CASSQDGFGVAFF.

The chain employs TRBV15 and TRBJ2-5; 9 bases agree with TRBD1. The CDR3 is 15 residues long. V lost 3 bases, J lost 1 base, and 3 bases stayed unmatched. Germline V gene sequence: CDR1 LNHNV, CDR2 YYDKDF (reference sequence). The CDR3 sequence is CATSRGDRVQETQYF. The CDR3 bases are TGTGCCACCAGCAGGGGGGACAGGGTCCAAGAGACCCAGTACTTC.

The CDR3 DNA reads TGTGCCAGCAGCACCGGACAGGGCTACACCGTATCTTACAATGAGCAGTTCTTC. Residues: CASSTGQGYTVSYNEQFF. The chain carries TRBV2 and TRBJ2-1, with 8 nucleotides matching TRBD1. This CDR3 spans 18 amino acids. Germline V CDR1 and CDR2: SNHLY, FYNNEI. V lost 6 bases, J lost 4 bases, and 17 bases stayed unmatched.